This T cell receptor beta chain was profiled in a study of identical twins. Study-level findings and limits: For out-of-frame beta sequences, excess twin sharing was weaker. Conclusions came from cross-sectional statistical analysis, not from following the same donors.

As to this clonotype: Its antigen is still unknown.

Germline CDR1 is SQVTM and CDR2 is ANQGSEA. With V trimmed by 5 bases and J by 8 bases, 17 bases remained unmatched. The CDR3 consists of 16 residues. One entry per CDR3 protein, called by TCRdb with MiXCR from the 5' RACE reads. Of approximately 190,000 distinct CDR3 sequences detected, 15% to 20% appear once; the ten largest clones hold 40%. The sample was also reused in another study, on T cells expressing NK-cell markers.

What was sequenced was CD8+ T cells sorted from blood. The TCR sequence derives from a woman aged 18-30 years in good health. This chain joins TRBV29-1 and TRBJ2-1; 8 bases are shared with TRBD2. CDR3 sequence reads: CSVNGGEGTFSHEQFF. CDR3 coding DNA: TGCAGCGTTAACGGGGGGGAGGGAACTTTTTCCCATGAGCAGTTCTTC.